Shown below are 30 T cell receptor beta chains from a single sample sequenced in a study of blood T cell repertoires in COVID-19. Libraries were prepared by immunoSEQ multiplex PCR; TCRdb keeps only in-frame clonotypes and omits some of them. Counted here are around 200,000 clones, more than 75% occurring once; the ten biggest clones make up around 4.9%. Sample: peripheral blood. Receptors originate from a woman of 80 years or more with acute or convalescent COVID-19.

CDR3 sequence (DNA): TGTGCCAGCAGCTTAACCCAAGGAGGCTTCTCTGGAAACACCATATATTTT. It translates to CASSLTQGGFSGNTIYF. This chain connects TRBV5-8 to TRBJ1-3; no definite D call. The CDR3 has 17 amino acids. The germline V and J ends were trimmed by 2 bases and 0 bases, with 15 bases remaining between them. Germline V gene lookup returns CDR1 SGHTS and CDR2 YDEGEE.

The rearrangement joins TRBV5-1 to TRBJ2-3; no definite D call. The CDR3 sequence is 14 residues long. Trimming stripped 0 bases from V and 3 bases from J, with 8 bases between. CDR1 SGHRS and CDR2 YFSETQ come from the germline V gene. The CDR3: CASSLASRTDTQYF. CDR3 nucleotides: TGCGCCAGCAGCTTGGCCAGCAGGACAGATACGCAGTATTTT.

This clone was seen a handful of times. The chain combines TRBV5-1 with TRBJ2-5; 11 nucleotides agree with TRBD2. Unmatched junction bases numbered 10, after V lost 7 bases and J lost 5 bases. The CDR3 totals 15 residues. Germline V CDR1 and CDR2: SGHRS, YFSETQ. CDR3 sequence reads: CASWYSGRAEETQYF. The CDR3 DNA reads as TGCGCCAGCTGGTATAGCGGGAGGGCCGAGGAGACCCAGTACTTC. Using reference TRBV5-1 and TRBJ2-5 for the parts outside the CDR3, the full variable domain is KAGVTQTPRYLIKTRGQQVTLSCSPISGHRSVSWYQQTPGQGLQFLFEYFSETQRNKGNFPGRFSGRQFSNSRSEMNVSTLELGDSALYLCASWYSGRAEETQYFGPGTRLLVL.

The V call is TRBV9, the J call TRBJ1-3; tentative D call: TRBD1 (6 bases). The CDR3 totals 17 residues. Trimming took 0 bases from V and 0 from J, leaving 13 bases between them. Germline loops: CDR1 SGDLS, CDR2 YYNGEE. The CDR3 sequence is CASSVEGGVYSGNTIYF. For the CDR3, the DNA is TGTGCCAGCAGCGTAGAAGGGGGGGTATACTCTGGAAACACCATATATTTT.

This clone has only a few counts. The chain has TRBV27 and TRBJ1-5; D gene unclear. The germline V gene encodes CDR1 MNHEY and CDR2 SMNVEV (reference sequence). This CDR3 is 16 amino acids long. Trimming removed 0 bases from V and 6 bases from J, with 15 bases in between. The CDR3 reads CASSLSVPTVGQPQHF. Here the CDR3 DNA reads TGTGCCAGCAGTTTATCGGTCCCGACTGTCGGTCAGCCCCAGCATTTT.

The chain is built from TRBV6-6 and TRBJ1-1, with D uncertain. This CDR3 contains 14 residues. CDR1 is MNHNY and CDR2 is SVGAGI in the germline V gene (reference sequence). V lost 2 bases, J lost 3 bases, and 10 bases lay in between. This chain's CDR3 is CASSYPPTDTEAFF. The CDR3 region has the DNA TGTGCCAGCAGTTACCCCCCCACGGACACTGAAGCTTTCTTT.

This chain's CDR3 is CASPGGYTEAFF. DNA of the CDR3: TGTGCCAGCCCGGGGGGGTACACTGAAGCTTTCTTT. This chain uses TRBV6-5 with TRBJ1-1; D may be TRBD1 (5 bases). There are 12 residues in the CDR3. Between the trimmed V and J ends, which lost 8 bases and 3 bases, there was a span of 10 bases. Looked up from germline, CDR1 is MNHEY and CDR2 is SVGAGI.

The chain recombines TRBV30 with TRBJ1-1, with TRBD1 matching 7 bases. Trimming cost V 7 bases and J 0 bases; bases outside gene matches: 5. The CDR3 has 13 residues. Germline V gene data show CDR1 as GTSNPN and CDR2 as SVGIG (reference sequence). DNA of the CDR3: TGTGCCTACTCGGGACAGTTGAACACTGAAGCTTTCTTT. Translating it yields CAYSGQLNTEAFF. Combining the CDR3 with reference TRBV30 and TRBJ1-1 gives the whole variable domain SQTIHQWPATLVQPVGSPLSLECTVEGTSNPNLYWYRQAAGRGLQLLFYSVGIGQISSEVPQNLSASRPQDRQFILSSKKLLLSDSGFYLCAYSGQLNTEAFFGQGTRLTVV.

In this sample, this clone turned up once. The chain is built from TRBV7-2 and TRBJ2-6; D unresolved. Germline CDR1 is SGHTA and CDR2 is FQGNSA. Trimming pared 3 bases from V and 3 bases from J, leaving 9 bases between. There are 15 residues in the CDR3. CDR3 loop: CASSLRSRGANVLTF. DNA of the CDR3: TGTGCCAGCAGCTTGAGGTCACGTGGGGCCAACGTCCTGACTTTC.

J is TRBJ2-3 and V is TRBV28; 10 positions agree with TRBD2. This CDR3 region has 18 residues. Per germline, CDR1 MDHEN and CDR2 SYDVKM. Trimming took 6 bases from V and 7 from J; bases not matched to a gene: 19. For the CDR3, the DNA is TGTGCCAGCAGGTCCCCAGAGCCCCTAGCGGGGGATGGGTATACGCAGTATTTT. Protein sequence: CASRSPEPLAGDGYTQYF. Looking up the rest from reference TRBV28 and TRBJ2-3 gives the full variable domain: DVKVTQSSRYLVKRTGEKVFLECVQDMDHENMFWYRQDPGLGLRLIYFSYDVKMKEKGDIPEGYSVSREKKERFSLILESASTNQTSMYLCASRSPEPLAGDGYTQYFGPGTRLTVL.

The chain couples TRBV5-6 to TRBJ2-7; no clear D gene. CDR1 and CDR2 from the germline V gene are SGHDT and YYEEEE. The V end was cut by 0 bases, the J end by 0 bases, with 7 bases between. The CDR3 spans 14 residues. The CDR3 protein is CASSLGRHSYEQYF. CDR3 DNA sequence: TGTGCCAGCAGCTTGGGGCGACACTCCTACGAGCAGTACTTC.

The genes are TRBV6-5 and TRBJ1-3; D is ambiguous. Germline V lookup: CDR1 MNHEY, CDR2 SVGAGI. Trimming left V 0 bases short and J 3 bases short, with 6 bases between. This CDR3 comprises 14 residues. This CDR3 reads CASSYSEGGNTIYF. The CDR3 bases are TGTGCCAGCAGTTACTCGGAGGGTGGAAACACCATATATTTT.

V and J are TRBV11-3 and TRBJ1-4, with 8 bases identical to TRBD1. V lost 5 bases to trimming and J lost 6 bases; unmatched junction nucleotides: 5. The CDR3 contains 14 residues. Germline V gene data show CDR1 as SGHNT and CDR2 as YENEEA. Here the CDR3 reads CASSKTGEDEKLFF. CDR3 sequence (DNA): TGTGCCAGCAGCAAGACAGGGGAGGATGAAAAACTGTTTTTT.

The rearrangement links TRBV9 to TRBJ1-1, with 8 bases aligning to TRBD1. Germline assignment: CDR1 SGDLS and CDR2 YYNGEE. The junction had 4 bases not matched to a gene; V was cut back by 2 bases and J by 4 bases. The length of the CDR3 is 14 residues. In nucleotides, the CDR3 is TGTGCCAGCAGCGTCGACAGGGGAGGCACTGAAGCTTTCTTT. Amino acid sequence: CASSVDRGGTEAFF.

This chain joins TRBV9 and TRBJ2-7; 7 nucleotides line up with TRBD2. CDR3 length equals 15 residues. Germline V lookup: CDR1 SGDLS, CDR2 YYNGEE. The trim removed 0 bases at V and 2 bases at J, leaving 5 bases unmatched. As DNA, the CDR3 is TGTGCCAGCAGCGTAGACGCTAGCGGTACCTACGAGCAGTACTTC. This codes for CASSVDASGTYEQYF. Filled out from reference TRBV9 and TRBJ2-7, the complete variable domain reads DSGVTQTPKHLITATGQRVTLRCSPRSGDLSVYWYQQSLDQGLQFLIQYYNGEERAKGNILERFSAQQFPDLHSELNLSSLELGDSALYFCASSVDASGTYEQYFGPGTRLTVT.

The J gene is TRBJ1-1, the V gene TRBV12-3 or TRBV12-4; tentative D call: TRBD1 (5 bases). V was shortened by 4 bases and J by 11 bases, with 14 bases between the two germline ends. There are 12 residues in the CDR3. CDR3 loop: CASSSDILGAFF. The CDR3 DNA is TGTGCCAGCAGTTCGGACATCCTAGGGGCTTTCTTT.

The chain has TRBV7-3 and TRBJ2-1; possible D gene TRBD2, 6 bases. The V gene's germline CDR1 is SGHTA and CDR2 FQGTGA. The V end lost 4 bases, the J end lost 7 bases, and 11 bases lay between the germline ends. The CDR3 is 13 residues long. CDR3 DNA: TGTGCCAGCAGCTCGGGACTGCTAAATGAGCAGTTCTTC. This encodes CASSSGLLNEQFF.

The rearrangement joins TRBV3-1 (or the pseudogene TRBV3-2) to TRBJ2-3; D may be TRBD2 (6 bases). Germline-derived CDR1 and CDR2 are LGHDT and YNNKEL (reference sequence). The CDR3 has 14 amino acids. Trimming removed 3 bases at V and 3 bases at J, with 10 bases between. This CDR3 is CASSQGGSTDTQYF. Here the CDR3 DNA reads TGTGCCAGCAGCCAGGGAGGATCGACAGATACGCAGTATTTT.

This clone was counted only a few times. J is TRBJ1-2 and V is TRBV6-5; TRBD1 is a possible D gene (5 bases). Germline V gene sequence: CDR1 MNHEY, CDR2 SVGAGI. The CDR3 has 13 amino acids. The V gene lost 7 bases and the J gene lost 1 base, with 10 bases spanning the gap. The DNA of the CDR3 is TGTGCCAGCACCCGGGGGGGTAACTATGGCTACACCTTC. The encoded protein is CASTRGGNYGYTF.

CDR3 in amino acids: CASSRGQQILDEQYF. The DNA of the CDR3 is TGTGCCAGCAGTCGCGGACAGCAGATTTTAGACGAGCAGTACTTC. The chain carries TRBV2 and TRBJ2-7, with a weak D call TRBD1 (6 bases). Trimming left V 5 bases short and J 5 bases short, with 19 bases between. Germline V CDR1 and CDR2: SNHLY, FYNNEI. This CDR3 has 15 residues.

The V call is TRBV10-3, the J call TRBJ1-1; no clear D. V was pared by 0 bases and J by 2 bases, with 13 bases between. CDR3 length equals 16 residues. Looked up from germline, CDR1 is ENHRY and CDR2 is SYGVKD. The CDR3 protein is CAISESATRYNTEAFF. In DNA form, the CDR3 reads TGTGCCATCAGTGAGTCTGCCACCAGATACAACACTGAAGCTTTCTTT.

The genes are TRBV7-6 and TRBJ1-3; 12 bases match TRBD1. Germline lookup yields CDR1 SGHVS and CDR2 FNYEAQ. The J segment lost 4 bases and the V segment lost 5 bases, leaving 6 bases of the junction unmatched. The CDR3 length is 16 residues. The CDR3 is CASSLGQGAKGNTIYF. CDR3 nucleotides: TGTGCCAGCAGCCTGGGACAGGGGGCGAAAGGAAACACCATATATTTT.

The chain carries TRBV7-3 and TRBJ1-2; the D is unclear. Germline CDR1 and CDR2: SGHTA and FQGTGA. This CDR3 is built from 13 residues. V was cut by 2 bases and J by 0 bases, with 4 bases left in between. CDR3 in amino acids: CASSLGANYGYTF. CDR3 nucleotides: TGTGCCAGCAGCTTAGGAGCTAACTATGGCTACACCTTC.

The chain combines TRBV7-2 with TRBJ1-6; D is unclear. Germline CDR1 SGHTA, CDR2 FQGNSA. The CDR3 sequence is 15 residues long. V lost 7 bases and J 3 bases, leaving 13 bases between the germline ends. CDR3 bases: TGTGCCAGCACCCACTCCCAGGACTATAATTCACCCCTCCACTTT. This codes for CASTHSQDYNSPLHF.

The chain employs TRBV4-2 and TRBJ1-3; maybe TRBD1 (6 bases). Germline V lookup: CDR1 LGHNA, CDR2 YNFKEQ. The CDR3 consists of 14 residues. V lost 5 bases, J lost 4 bases, and 12 bases lay in between. CDR3 bases: TGTGCCAGCAGCAATCAGGGGCCAGGAAACACCATATATTTT. Amino acid sequence: CASSNQGPGNTIYF.

The chain has TRBV29-1 and TRBJ1-2; 7 bases line up with TRBD1. CDR1 SQVTM and CDR2 ANQGSEA come from the germline V gene. This CDR3 is built from 14 residues. J was trimmed by 2 bases and V by 6 bases; bases with no gene match: 9. CDR3 sequence (DNA): TGCAGCGTACTAACGACAGGGAAGAACTATGGCTACACCTTC. Its protein product is CSVLTTGKNYGYTF. Complete variable domain (other parts from reference TRBV29-1 and TRBJ1-2): SAVISQKPSRDICQRGTSLTIQCQVDSQVTMMFWYRQQPGQSLTLIATANQGSEATYESGFVIDKFPISRPNLTFSTLTVSNMSPEDSSIYLCSVLTTGKNYGYTFGSGTRLTVV.

The table lists this clone with many counts. This chain connects TRBV12-3 or TRBV12-4 to TRBJ1-3; D ambiguous. The CDR3 extends over 13 amino acids. Trimming took off 3 bases at V and 2 bases at J, with 5 bases between the two ends. DNA for the CDR3: TGTGCCAGCAGTTTTAGAACTGGAAACACCATATATTTT. Encoded protein: CASSFRTGNTIYF.

Notes on this clone: Germline and junction disagree at one end, which may indicate a read error. The chain employs TRBV11-2 and TRBJ1-1, with D perhaps TRBD1 (5 bases). This CDR3 region has 11 residues. Germline assignment: CDR1 SGHAT and CDR2 FQNNGV. In DNA, the CDR3 is TGTGCCAGCAGCTCGGTGACAGAGAATTACTTT. This translates into CASSSVTENYF.

Of note for this clone: An end of the junction differs from the germline gene, which may be a read error. The J gene is TRBJ2-7, the V gene TRBV19; 9 bases map to TRBD2. This CDR3 is built from 14 residues. CDR1 LNHDA and CDR2 SQIVND come from the germline V gene (reference sequence). The CDR3, as DNA: TGTGCCAGTAGTGTCGCGGGAGGGGCCTATGAGCAGTACTTC. Its translation: CASSVAGGAYEQYF.

The V call is TRBV9, the J call TRBJ2-7; TRBD2 aligns across 7 bases. With V trimmed by 2 bases and J by 2 bases, 7 bases remained unmatched. The germline V gene has CDR1 SGDLS and CDR2 YYNGEE. The CDR3 extends over 15 amino acids. Here the CDR3 DNA reads TGTGCCAGCAGCGTCGGGCTAGCGGAGACCTACGAGCAGTACTTC. Translating gives CASSVGLAETYEQYF.